The source of this T cell receptor (beta chain) is a study of tumor-infiltrating lymphocytes in oesophageal squamous cell carcinoma. The germline CDR1 and CDR2 sequences are SGHDT and YYEEEE. CDR3 length: 15 amino acids. V lost 4 bases, J lost 5 bases, and 18 bases lay in between. MiXCR was run by TCRdb on the PCR reads, yielding one entry per CDR3 protein. The sample carries about 20,000 distinct CDR3 sequences, around 39% recorded once. This clonotype was seen repeatedly, ten times or more. This chain uses TRBV5-6 with TRBJ1-1, with D maybe TRBD1 (5 bases). Input material: esophageal tumor tissue. This TCR was sampled from a male donor with esophageal squamous cell carcinoma. The CDR3 protein is CASSKGISGGTEAFF. As DNA, the CDR3 is TGTGCCAGCAGCAAGGGAATCAGCGGGGGTACTGAAGCTTTCTTT.